Listed below are T cell receptor beta chains from one sample, sequenced in a study of CD8+ T cells in alopecia areata. Profiled with immunoSEQ multiplex PCR; TCRdb holds only in-frame clones, not every one. This sample has around 61,000 clones, with 45% to 50% found just once. The sequenced sample was CD8+ T cells sorted from blood, obtained at week 0. The receptors derive from a human donor with alopecia areata. Both conserved end residues are part of each CDR3. A D gene is named only where the DNA matches it firmly. Where a row states a size, it is once, few, many or the class of an expanded clone; other rows omit it.

TRBJ2-5 TRBV4-1 . . 15 CASSSYRAAQETQYF TGCGCCAGCAGTTCCTACAGGGCGGCCCAAGAGACCCAGTACTTC
TRBJ2-2 TRBV20-1 . . 11 CSAPGAGELFF TGCAGTGCCCCCGGGGCCGGGGAGCTGTTTTTT
TRBJ2-1 TRBV29-1 TRBD2 . 14 CSVFSGGAYNEQFF TGCAGCGTTTTCAGCGGGGGAGCCTACAATGAGCAGTTCTTC
TRBJ2-7 TRBV29-1 . . 12 CSVEVSGYEQYF TGCAGCGTTGAAGTATCTGGCTACGAGCAGTACTTC
TRBJ1-5 TRBV7-9 . . 15 CASSLGGSGNQPQHF TGTGCCAGCAGCTTAGGAGGATCTGGCAATCAGCCCCAGCATTTT
TRBJ2-1 TRBV27 . . 14 CASGSLGSYNEQFF TGTGCCAGCGGGAGTCTGGGCTCCTACAATGAGCAGTTCTTC
TRBJ2-7 TRBV11-1 . . 15 CASSLFEVSSYEQYF TGTGCCAGCAGCTTATTCGAGGTTTCCTCCTACGAGCAGTACTTC
TRBJ1-4 TRBV27 . . 14 CASSWVGSGEKLFF TGTGCCAGCAGTTGGGTGGGGTCGGGTGAAAAACTGTTTTTT
TRBJ2-3 TRBV20-1 . . 11 CSASPTDTQYF TGCAGTGCTAGCCCCACAGATACGCAGTATTTT
TRBJ2-3 TRBV7-9 . . 13 CASSGIVTDTQYF TGTGCCAGCAGTGGGATTGTCACAGATACGCAGTATTTT
TRBJ2-7 TRBV30 . . 13 CAWSVSWVHEQYF TGTGCCTGGAGTGTTAGCTGGGTCCACGAGCAGTACTTC
TRBJ1-4 TRBV10-3 TRBD1 . 15 CAISDRSATNEKLFF TGTGCCATCTCGGACAGGTCGGCAACTAATGAAAAACTGTTTTTT
TRBJ2-5 TRBV11-2 . . 13 CASSLELVETQYF TGTGCCAGCAGCTTAGAACTGGTGGAGACCCAGTACTTC
TRBJ1-5 TRBV27 . . 13 CASSVTHNQPQHF TGTGCCAGCTCCGTCACTCACAATCAGCCCCAGCATTTT
TRBJ2-7 TRBV25-1 TRBD2 . 17 CASSERTSGRAVYEQYF TGTGCCAGCAGTGAGCGGACTAGCGGGAGGGCCGTCTACGAGCAGTACTTC
TRBJ2-7 TRBV7-9 TRBD2 . 14 CASSFVLAGDEQYF TGTGCCAGCAGCTTTGTACTAGCGGGAGACGAGCAGTACTTC
TRBJ1-2 TRBV7-9 . . 13 CASSLGEGAGYTF TGTGCCAGCAGCTTAGGGGAAGGTGCTGGCTACACCTTC
TRBJ1-5 TRBV27 . . 14 CASSFRGGNQPQHF TGTGCCAGCAGTTTTCGAGGGGGCAATCAGCCCCAGCATTTT
TRBJ2-5 TRBV11-2 . few 15 CASSLEPDLRETQYF TGTGCCAGCAGCTTAGAACCCGACTTAAGGGAGACCCAGTACTTC
TRBJ2-1 TRBV11-2 . . 11 CASSLGSEQFF TGTGCCAGCAGCTTAGGCTCTGAGCAGTTCTTC
TRBJ2-1 TRBV30 TRBD2 . 15 CAWSRLAGEMGEQFF TGTGCCTGGAGTCGACTAGCGGGAGAGATGGGTGAGCAGTTCTTC
TRBJ2-7 TRBV15 . . 14 CATSSGRVGYEQYF TGTGCCACCAGCAGCGGACGGGTGGGGTACGAGCAGTACTTC
TRBJ1-2 TRBV7-9 . once 13 CASSTTTGYGYTF TGTGCCAGCAGCACCACCACAGGGTATGGCTACACCTTC
TRBJ2-5 TRBV27 TRBD1 once 14 CASSFTTGGQTQYF TGTGCCAGCAGTTTCACGACAGGGGGCCAGACCCAGTACTTC
TRBJ2-2 TRBV5-6 . few 14 CASSPGLNTGELFF TGTGCCAGCAGCCCTGGACTTAACACCGGGGAGCTGTTTTTT
TRBJ2-1 TRBV28 . . 11 CATTGLYEQFF TGTGCCACAACAGGGCTCTATGAGCAGTTCTTC